The entry below describes one TCR beta chain. Produced via immunoSEQ multiplex PCR; TCRdb's table is partial and in-frame only. The table records roughly 250,000 clones, around nine tenths of them present only once. The data belong to a study of blood T cell repertoires in COVID-19. This CDR3 has 14 amino acids. Trimming stripped 5 bases from V and 4 bases from J, with 14 bases between. From germline, CDR1 is MDHEN and CDR2 SYDVKM. This TCR was sampled from a woman aged 18-29 years who had recovered from COVID-19. The chain combines TRBV28 with TRBJ1-2, with no clear D. Sequences were obtained from PBMCs or T cells enriched from blood (not recorded which). CDR3 residues: CASSTTGLGYGYTF. The CDR3 nucleotides read TGTGCCAGCAGTACGACGGGATTAGGCTATGGCTACACCTTC.